This T cell receptor beta chain was sequenced for a study of regulatory T cells in long-lasting Graves disease. Trimming pared 10 bases from V and 0 bases from J, leaving 7 bases between. Germline V gene sequence: CDR1 MNHNS, CDR2 SASEGT. This CDR3 spans 11 amino acids. Time point given: persistent/refractory GD, antithyroid drugs over 5 years with positive TRAb. Following extraction of RNA from PBMCs, that RNA was used to make the TCR library. Study-wide findings and caveats: Persistent disease favored TRBV28, TRBJ1-2 and TRBJ2-5.

The table lists this clonotype with a few counts. What it binds is not known. With iRepertoire HTBI primers and Arm-PCR of CDR3 regions, TCR beta libraries were built. One entry per CDR3 protein results from TCRdb running MiXCR on the multiplex PCR reads. The repertoire holds 700,000 or so distinct CDR3 sequences, with 30% as singletons. The sample here was peripheral blood mononuclear cells (PBMCs), taken when the disease was refractory, from a patient treated with antithyroid drugs. The gene calls are TRBV6-1 and TRBJ2-7; D call uncertain. The receptor's source is a female donor with Graves disease. CDR3 sequence (DNA): TGTGCCACCAAATCCTCCTACGAGCAGTACTTC. It yields the protein CATKSSYEQYF.